This T cell receptor beta chain was profiled in a study of T cell changes during pregnancy in multiple sclerosis. The CDR3 loop spans 19 amino acids. Trimming cost V 0 bases and J 2 bases, with 22 bases left between them. Germline CDR1 is SGHRS and CDR2 is YFSETQ. This clone has a handful of counts. Measured with immunoSEQ multiplex PCR; TCRdb has only the in-frame clones, and not every one. The data show about 87,000 clones, roughly 93% seen once. The sample here was peripheral blood, taken in the third trimester of pregnancy. This receptor was taken from a female donor in good health, enrolled as a control in a pregnancy study. The gene calls are TRBV5-1 and TRBJ2-3, with D possibly matching TRBD2 (5 bases). CDR3 protein: CASSLEGAAGYSNTDTQYF. CDR3 bases: TGCGCCAGCAGCTTGGAGGGAGCGGCCGGTTATTCCAACACAGATACGCAGTATTTT.